This TCR beta chain emerged from a study of shared clonotypes between healthy human individuals. Study summary: Serving as donors were two women and a few men, whose ages spanned 18 to 49. Three plates each covered CD4 naive and memory; CD8 naive two, CD8 memory one.

V was clipped by 3 bases and J by 8 bases, with 11 bases between them. The CDR3 has 12 amino acids. The germline gives CDR1 SEHNR, CDR2 FQNEAQ (reference sequence). Each subset's genomic DNA was split evenly across several immunoSEQ plates. Sorted-subset replicate PCR reactions contained approximately 190 ng DNA, corresponding to 29,000 or so T cell genomes. Some clones are missing from TCRdb's copy, which holds only in-frame ones; the method was immunoSEQ multiplex PCR. The data hold about 1.1 million clones, with about four fifths observed a single time. The sequencing input was memory CD4+ T cells from PBMCs. The subset here: CD45RA-negative fraction. The TCR comes from a man between 18 and 29 years old in good health. Some clones in this sample may be carry-over from other donors' samples. This chain links TRBV7-9 with TRBJ2-7, with a weak D call TRBD1 (6 bases). The CDR3 is CASSLEQGKQYF. The CDR3 DNA is TGTGCCAGCAGCTTGGAACAGGGCAAGCAGTACTTC.